One sample yielded the 23 T cell receptor beta chains listed below, sequenced in a study of blood T cell repertoires in COVID-19. Profiled with immunoSEQ multiplex PCR; TCRdb holds only in-frame clones, not every one. The table shows about 300,000 clones, with about nine tenths occurring only once. The sample consisted of PBMCs or T cells enriched from blood (not recorded which). The receptors stem from a woman aged 18-29 years who had recovered from COVID-19.

This chain uses TRBV5-3 with TRBJ1-6, with D tentatively TRBD1 (5 bases). TRBV5-3 is an ORF, and what it does is uncertain. This CDR3 has 18 amino acids. V was cut by 5 bases and J by 4 bases, with 22 bases left in between. The CDR3 nucleotides read TGTGCCAGAAGTCACAGCCTTAAGGGGTTACGTTATAATTCACCCCTCCACTTT. Amino acids: CARSHSLKGLRYNSPLHF.

This chain connects TRBV21-1 to TRBJ1-2; the table's D gene call, TRBD1, was not cross checked with the DNA. TRBV21-1 counts as a pseudogene. This CDR3 is 13 amino acids long. The CDR3 loop is CASSTGQVYGYTF. The CDR3 DNA sequence: TGTGCCAGCAGCACCGGACAGGTTTATGGCTACACCTTC.

This chain uses TRBV11-2 with TRBJ2-1; 11 bases line up with TRBD2. CDR1 SGHAT and CDR2 FQNNGV come from the germline V gene. The CDR3 sequence is 15 residues long. The V segment lost 6 bases and the J segment 4 bases; nucleotides outside the gene matches: 5. CDR3 residues: CASRPLAGGYNEQFF. The DNA of the CDR3 is TGTGCCAGCAGACCTCTAGCGGGAGGATACAATGAGCAGTTCTTC.

The rearrangement links TRBV7-7 to TRBJ1-4; D might be TRBD1 (5 bases). V lost 0 bases and J 8 bases, leaving 13 bases between the germline ends. CDR1 and CDR2 (germline): SSHAT, FNYEAQ (reference sequence). The CDR3 covers 15 residues. CDR3 DNA: TGTGCCAGCAGCTTAGCGCCTGGGGCTGGGGAAAAACTGTTTTTT. Translated, it gives CASSLAPGAGEKLFF.

The chain uses TRBV29-1 and TRBJ2-7; D ambiguous. The V and J ends lost 5 bases and 4 bases respectively, with 9 bases between them. In germline, CDR1 is SQVTM, CDR2 ANQGSEA. The CDR3 is 11 residues long. The CDR3 loop reads CSVYDTYEQYF. CDR3 nucleotide sequence: TGCAGCGTTTATGACACTTACGAGCAGTACTTC.

In this sample, this clone turned up many times. The rearrangement joins TRBV7-3 to TRBJ1-6; TRBD1 agrees at 9 bases. CDR1 and CDR2 from the germline V gene are SGHTA and FQGTGA. Trimming cost V 5 bases and J 10 bases; bases outside gene matches: 9. The CDR3 contains 15 residues. The CDR3 DNA reads as TGTGCCAGCAGCCTCCGGGACAGGGAAAACTCACCCCTCCACTTT. This gives the protein CASSLRDRENSPLHF.

This rearrangement joins TRBV19 to TRBJ1-2; D unclear. Germline CDR1 reads LNHDA; CDR2 reads SQIVND (reference sequence). Trimming took off 3 bases at V and 3 bases at J, with 17 bases between the two ends. The CDR3 sequence is 16 residues long. For the CDR3, the DNA is TGTGCCAGTAGTATCCGCGACGGGGTCTGGGACTATGGCTACACCTTC. Translated, it gives CASSIRDGVWDYGYTF.

The chain combines TRBV5-5 with TRBJ2-7; no clear D gene. Germline CDR1 is SGHKS and CDR2 is YYEKEE (reference sequence). This CDR3 has 14 amino acids. V was pared by 3 bases and J by 6 bases, with 16 bases between. DNA for the CDR3: TGTGCCAGCAGCTCAATTGAATTTATCGGCGAGCAGTACTTC. Its translation is CASSSIEFIGEQYF.

This sequence joins TRBV30 and TRBJ1-3, with D perhaps matching TRBD1 (5 bases). Germline CDR1 GTSNPN, CDR2 SVGIG (reference sequence). The CDR3 sequence is 18 residues long. Trimming took off 4 bases at V and 2 bases at J, with 24 bases between the two ends. In DNA form, the CDR3 reads TGTGCCTGGATCCCCAGGGTGCTCGGAATGAGGCCTGGAAACACCATATATTTT. Its translation is CAWIPRVLGMRPGNTIYF.

The CDR3 region has the DNA TGCAGCGTTGCTGTGAGGATCAATCAGCCCCAGCATTTT. Translation gives CSVAVRINQPQHF. The V call is TRBV29-1, the J call TRBJ1-5; no definite D call. The CDR3 has 13 amino acids. The germline gives CDR1 SQVTM, CDR2 ANQGSEA. V lost 4 bases and J 3 bases, leaving 10 bases between the germline ends.

The chain uses TRBV19 and TRBJ1-5, with 7 bases matching TRBD1. Germline loops: CDR1 LNHDA, CDR2 SQIVND (reference sequence). Trimming removed 5 bases from V and 4 bases from J; junction bases left unmatched: 5. The CDR3 loop spans 14 amino acids. This CDR3 is CASSLGQKNQPQHF. CDR3 DNA sequence: TGTGCCAGTAGTCTGGGACAGAAGAATCAGCCCCAGCATTTT.

This chain uses TRBV3-1 (or the pseudogene TRBV3-2) with TRBJ1-1; D uncertain. The CDR3 consists of 15 residues. The V gene lost 0 bases and the J gene lost 3 bases, with 11 bases spanning the gap. Germline CDR1 is LGHDT and CDR2 is YNNKEL (reference sequence). CDR3 amino acids: CASSQDYGGDTEAFF. The CDR3 DNA sequence: TGTGCCAGCAGCCAAGACTACGGAGGCGACACTGAAGCTTTCTTT.

The CDR3: CASSPSIGGSPHYYYNEQFF. Written as DNA, the CDR3 is TGTGCCAGCAGCCCCAGTATCGGCGGGAGTCCCCATTATTACTACAATGAGCAGTTCTTC. The chain is built from TRBV6-6 and TRBJ2-1, with 7 positions matching TRBD2. CDR3 size: 20 residues. Germline-derived CDR1 and CDR2 are MNHNY and SVGAGI (reference sequence). Trimming removed 6 bases from V and 3 bases from J; junction bases left unmatched: 23.

The chain combines TRBV2 with TRBJ1-1; D may be TRBD1 (5 bases). Germline-derived CDR1 and CDR2 are SNHLY and FYNNEI. CDR3 size: 14 residues. V was cut by 2 bases and J by 1 base, with 8 bases left in between. Written as DNA, the CDR3 is TGTGCCAGCAGTGAAACAGGACAGAACACTGAAGCTTTCTTT. Translated: CASSETGQNTEAFF. The variable domain in full, with the rest retrieved from reference TRBV2 and TRBJ1-1, is EPEVTQTPSHQVTQMGQEVILRCVPISNHLYFYWYRQILGQKVEFLVSFYNNEISEKSEIFDDQFSVERPDGSNFTLKIRSTKLEDSAMYFCASSETGQNTEAFFGQGTRLTVV.

This sequence joins TRBV6-5 and TRBJ2-7; no definite D call. Trimming shortened V by 6 bases and J by 5 bases, and 17 bases separated the two germline ends. Germline lookup yields CDR1 MNHEY and CDR2 SVGAGI. This CDR3 is built from 14 residues. CDR3 amino acids: CASSLGLGIHEQYF. The CDR3 DNA follows: TGTGCCAGCAGCCTAGGCCTAGGAATACACGAGCAGTACTTC.

V gene TRBV6-4 combines with J gene TRBJ2-3; 9 bases match TRBD1. J gave up 4 bases and V 6 bases, and 8 bases lay outside the gene matches. The germline gives CDR1 MRHNA, CDR2 SNTAGT. This CDR3 region has 15 residues. The CDR3 sequence is CASRPGQGPPDTQYF. CDR3 coding DNA: TGTGCCAGCAGGCCGGGACAGGGCCCCCCAGATACGCAGTATTTT.

The chain combines TRBV30 with TRBJ1-1; D not certain. Between the trimmed V and J ends, which lost 2 bases and 11 bases, there was a span of 18 bases. The CDR3 covers 13 residues. Germline CDR1 GTSNPN, CDR2 SVGIG (reference sequence). The CDR3 nucleotides are TGTGCCTGGAGTCGTACAGTCCCCTCGGTGGCTTTCTTT. It codes for CAWSRTVPSVAFF.

Here the CDR3 DNA reads TGTGCCAGCAGTGGGGACGGGAGGAAAACTGAAGCTTTCTTT. Amino acids: CASSGDGRKTEAFF. This chain joins TRBV2 and TRBJ1-1; D is possibly TRBD1 (5 bases). Trimming stripped 4 bases from V and 5 bases from J, with 14 bases between. There are 14 residues in the CDR3. CDR1 and CDR2 (germline): SNHLY, FYNNEI.

This chain uses TRBV4-1 with TRBJ1-4; 9 positions agree with TRBD1. The germline V gene has CDR1 MGHRA and CDR2 YSYEKL. Unmatched junction bases numbered 10, after V lost 6 bases and J lost 8 bases. This CDR3 is built from 15 residues. CDR3 amino acids: CASSKQGQGDEKLFF. The DNA for the CDR3 is TGCGCCAGCAGTAAACAGGGACAGGGTGACGAAAAACTGTTTTTT.

This clone showed up many times. The gene calls are TRBV7-9 and TRBJ1-2; D possibly corresponds to TRBD1 (5 bases). Trimming took 1 base from V and 2 from J, leaving 11 bases between them. Germline V gene sequence: CDR1 SEHNR, CDR2 FQNEAQ (reference sequence). The CDR3 is 15 residues long. The CDR3 region is CASSLVGVPNYGYTF. The DNA of the CDR3 is TGTGCCAGCAGCTTAGTAGGGGTTCCGAACTATGGCTACACCTTC.

This chain links TRBV2 with TRBJ2-2; 11 bases line up with TRBD2. Germline CDR1 and CDR2: SNHLY and FYNNEI. V lost 3 bases and J lost 6; bases outside the gene matches: 3. The CDR3 is made up of 15 amino acids. The DNA of the CDR3 is TGTGCCAGCAGTGATAGCGGGAGGGGTTCCGGGGAGCTGTTTTTT. Amino acid sequence: CASSDSGRGSGELFF.

The rearrangement uses TRBV10-3 and TRBJ1-5; 7 bases map to TRBD1. The V segment lost 11 bases and the J segment 0 bases; nucleotides outside the gene matches: 7. CDR3 length: 14 residues. Germline CDR1 ENHRY, CDR2 SYGVKD. CDR3 sequence reads: CASGQPDSNQPQHF. CDR3 nucleotide sequence: TGTGCCTCGGGACAGCCGGATAGCAATCAGCCCCAGCATTTT.

V is TRBV4-1 and J is TRBJ1-5, with D unclear. This CDR3 contains 14 residues. CDR1 is MGHRA, CDR2 YSYEKL, per germline. V lost 3 bases and J 2 bases, leaving 8 bases between the germline ends. CDR3 residues: CASSHKIRNQPQHF. The DNA for the CDR3 is TGCGCCAGCAGCCACAAAATTCGCAATCAGCCCCAGCATTTT.